This record looks at one T cell receptor (beta chain) sequence and its context. Original processing notes: For nucleated cells, counts were estimated from reference gene primer amplification. Some clones are missing from TCRdb's copy, which holds only in-frame ones; the method was immunoSEQ multiplex PCR. That table furnishes V, J and clone size, whereas the DNA furnished D and trimming. The sample gives about 160,000 clones, less than 85% of which show up once; roughly 18% is in the top ten. Donors in Cohort 3 counted as recovered after two negative PCRs, clearance, or symptom resolution. The data are from a study of blood T cell repertoires in COVID-19. Study context: Samples came from the United States, Italy and Spain, spanning acute and convalescent COVID-19.

The germline gives CDR1 LGHDT, CDR2 YNNKEL (reference sequence). V lost 5 bases and J 4 bases, leaving 8 bases between the germline ends. The CDR3 contains 12 residues. The clonotype was recovered from a man in his sixties who had recovered from COVID-19. The gene calls are TRBV3-1 (or the pseudogene TRBV3-2) and TRBJ1-1; D unresolved. Sequencing was carried out using PBMCs or T cells enriched from blood (not recorded which). CDR3 nucleotides: TGTGCCAGCAGCTCTCCGGTCACTGAAGCTTTCTTT. It is translated as CASSSPVTEAFF.